This T cell receptor beta chain derives from a study of radiotherapy plus CTLA-4 blockade in lung cancer. Turning to the study itself: Among all patients, roughly 17% showed objective responses, while roughly 34% had disease control. Study outcomes and limitations: Response, reportedly, was best predicted by interferon-beta along with early blood T cell clone dynamics. Radiotherapy with ipilimumab was followed by blood expansion of tumor-derived clones.

The method was immunoSEQ multiplex PCR; TCRdb's version includes in-frame clones alone and lacks a portion of them. The data hold 81,000 or so clones, with about 80% observed a single time. With ipilimumab providing CTLA-4 blockade, focal radiation was administered to patients who had chemo-refractory metastatic non-small-cell lung cancer. This clone turned up a few times. The target antigen is unknown. Sequenced material: peripheral blood, taken from a patient treated with radiotherapy plus ipilimumab. The clonotype was recovered from a human donor with non-small cell lung cancer who had stable disease on radiotherapy plus ipilimumab.

CDR3 nucleotides: TGTGCCAGCACCTATCGGGGCTCTGGAAACACCATATATTTT. It translates to CASTYRGSGNTIYF. V usage is TRBV7-8 and J usage is TRBJ1-3; D remains ambiguous. The CDR3 totals 14 residues. Germline loops: CDR1 SGHVS, CDR2 FQNEAQ. V lost 7 bases to trimming and J lost 0 bases, with 10 bases between them.